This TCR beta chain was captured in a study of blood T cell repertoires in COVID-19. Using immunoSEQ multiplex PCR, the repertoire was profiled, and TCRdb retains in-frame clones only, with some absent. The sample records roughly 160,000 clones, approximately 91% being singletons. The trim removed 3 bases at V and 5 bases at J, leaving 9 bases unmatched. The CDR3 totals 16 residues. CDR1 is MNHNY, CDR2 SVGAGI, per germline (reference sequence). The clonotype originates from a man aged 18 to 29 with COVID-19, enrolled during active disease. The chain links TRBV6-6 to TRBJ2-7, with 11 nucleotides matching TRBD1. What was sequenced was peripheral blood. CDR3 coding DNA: TGTGCCAGCAGTTATTCGACCGGGACAGGGGGTAACGAGCAGTACTTC. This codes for CASSYSTGTGGNEQYF.